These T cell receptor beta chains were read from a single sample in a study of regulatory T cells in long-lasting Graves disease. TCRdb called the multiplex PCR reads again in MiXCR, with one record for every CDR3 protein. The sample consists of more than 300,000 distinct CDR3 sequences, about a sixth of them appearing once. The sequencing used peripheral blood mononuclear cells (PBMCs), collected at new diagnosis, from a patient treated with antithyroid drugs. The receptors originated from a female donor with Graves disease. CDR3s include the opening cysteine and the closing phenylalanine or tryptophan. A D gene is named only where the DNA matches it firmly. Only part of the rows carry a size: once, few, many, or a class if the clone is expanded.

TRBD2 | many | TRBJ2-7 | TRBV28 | TGTGCCAGCCCGTCCGACCGGGCGGGAGGGCCGTACGAGCAGTACTTC | CASPSDRAGGPYEQYF
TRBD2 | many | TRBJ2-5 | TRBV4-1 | TGCGCCAGCAGCCAAGTTAGTAGCGGGAGTGTGAAGACCCAGTACTTC | CASSQVSSGSVKTQYF
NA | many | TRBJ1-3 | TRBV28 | TGTGCCAGCAGTTTTCTTGGGCTGGTAATGAGGCCCCCAAGACAGGAGGGGGACACCATATATTTT | CASSFLGLVMRPPRQEGDTIYF
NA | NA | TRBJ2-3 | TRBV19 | TGTGCCAGTAGGGTGGTGGGCACAGATACGCAGTATTTT | CASRVVGTDTQYF
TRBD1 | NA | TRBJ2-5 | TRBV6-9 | TGTGCCAGCAGTTATGGGACAGGAGGAGAGACCCAGTACTTC | CASSYGTGGETQYF
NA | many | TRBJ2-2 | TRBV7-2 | TGTGCCATCGACGCCTCCAAGACAGAACTAAACACCGGGGAGCTGTTTTTT | CAIDASKTELNTGELFF
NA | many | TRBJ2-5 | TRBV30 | TGTGCCTGGAGCATAATCCGGGGTCTAAGGGAGACCCAGTACTTC | CAWSIIRGLRETQYF
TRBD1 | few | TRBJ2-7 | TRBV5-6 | TGTGCCAGCAGCCTCCTACAGGGGGCCAGAACCTACGAGCAGTACTTC | CASSLLQGARTYEQYF
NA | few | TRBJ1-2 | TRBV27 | TGTGCCAGCAGGGGGGGGAGTGGCTACACCTTC | CASRGGSGYTF
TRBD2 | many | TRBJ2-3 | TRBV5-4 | TGTGCCAGCAGCCTCCGGACTAGAGGTTCCACAGATACGCAGTATTTT | CASSLRTRGSTDTQYF
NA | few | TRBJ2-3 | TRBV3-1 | TGTGCCAGCAGCCAAGTGGGTGGGGGGCCCACAGATACGCAGTATTTT | CASSQVGGGPTDTQYF
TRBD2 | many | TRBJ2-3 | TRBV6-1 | TGTGCCAGCAGCGCGACAGAGGGCGGGAGTCTTGGCACAGATACGCAGTATTTT | CASSATEGGSLGTDTQYF
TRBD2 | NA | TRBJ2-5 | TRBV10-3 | TGTGCCATCAAGAGTAGCGGGAGGGCCGAAGAGACCCAGTACTTC | CAIKSSGRAEETQYF
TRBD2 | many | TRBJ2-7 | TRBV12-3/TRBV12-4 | TGTGCCAGCAGCCCGCAGGCGGGAGGATTCTACGAGCAGTACTTC | CASSPQAGGFYEQYF
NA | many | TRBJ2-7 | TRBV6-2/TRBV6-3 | TGTGCCAGCAAAGGCGGCACAGGGATCCGCGAGCAGTACTTC | CASKGGTGIREQYF
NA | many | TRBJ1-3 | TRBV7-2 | TGTGCCAGCAGCAGGAGCCCAGGGATGCAAGGAAACACCATATATTTT | CASSRSPGMQGNTIYF